Following are 14 T cell receptor beta chains from one sample sequenced in a study of blood T cell repertoires in COVID-19. Generated by immunoSEQ multiplex PCR, the TCRdb table keeps only in-frame clones and is missing some. The sample records around 59,000 clones, over 75% being singletons. Material for sequencing was peripheral blood. The source of these receptors is a human donor in a cohort sampled during active COVID-19.

This clone is a singleton in its sample. In DNA form, the CDR3 reads TGCGCCAGCAGTGTCAGGGACAGGGGGCCTTACACAGATACGCAGTATTTT. It translates to CASSVRDRGPYTDTQYF. The V call is TRBV5-1, the J call TRBJ2-3, with 12 bases identical to TRBD1. This CDR3 contains 17 residues. With V trimmed by 5 bases and J by 2 bases, 9 bases remained unmatched. Germline V lookup: CDR1 SGHRS, CDR2 YFSETQ.

The rearrangement uses TRBV5-8 and TRBJ2-5; 7 bases line up with TRBD1. The CDR3 is made up of 13 amino acids. V shed 7 bases, J shed 5 bases, and the junction held 8 bases outside the gene matches. Germline V gene lookup returns CDR1 SGHTS and CDR2 YDEGEE. The CDR3 loop reads CASSHRGRETQYF. The CDR3 region has the DNA TGTGCCAGCTCACACAGGGGCAGGGAGACCCAGTACTTC.

This chain uses TRBV4-2 with TRBJ2-2, with TRBD1 as a possible D gene (6 bases). CDR1 LGHNA and CDR2 YNFKEQ come from the germline V gene. Trimming took 0 bases from V and 7 from J, leaving 12 bases between them. There are 15 residues in the CDR3. This CDR3 reads CASSQEKKGVGELFF. CDR3 coding DNA: TGTGCCAGCAGCCAAGAAAAAAAGGGGGTCGGGGAGCTGTTTTTT.

The gene calls are TRBV28 and TRBJ1-2, with D tentatively TRBD1 (5 bases). Trimming removed 3 bases from V and 4 bases from J, with 15 bases in between. This CDR3 comprises 15 residues. The V gene's germline CDR1 is MDHEN and CDR2 SYDVKM. CDR3 DNA sequence: TGTGCCAGCAGTTTCAGCGGGGGTGAGGTCTATGGCTACACCTTC. Translated, it gives CASSFSGGEVYGYTF.

J is TRBJ1-1 and V is TRBV29-1; 7 bases match TRBD1. Trimming at V came to 0 bases and at J to 12 bases, leaving 7 bases not matched to a gene. The CDR3 is made up of 12 amino acids. The germline CDR1 and CDR2 sequences are SQVTM and ANQGSEA. The CDR3 nucleotides read TGCAGCGTTGAAGAGGGGACAGAGGAAACTTTCTTT. Translated, it gives CSVEEGTEETFF.

The chain joins TRBV2 to TRBJ1-2, with 11 bases aligning to TRBD1. The CDR3 is made up of 14 amino acids. V lost 2 bases, J lost 7 bases, and 3 bases stayed unmatched. CDR1 is SNHLY, CDR2 FYNNEI, per germline. The CDR3: CASSEIGTGGGYTF. The CDR3 DNA reads TGTGCCAGCAGTGAAATTGGGACAGGGGGTGGCTACACCTTC.

This clone was found many times. The chain is built from TRBV4-2 and TRBJ1-3; D remains unclear. Germline CDR1 and CDR2: LGHNA and YNFKEQ. Trimming left V 4 bases short and J 3 bases short, with 13 bases between. CDR3 length: 15 amino acids. As DNA, the CDR3 is TGTGCCAGCAGCCGGACCCCGGGAGGTGGAAACACCATATATTTT. This codes for CASSRTPGGGNTIYF.

The count of this clone is one. This rearrangement joins TRBV2 to TRBJ2-5, with 12 bases matching TRBD2. The CDR3 spans 18 residues. CDR1 SNHLY and CDR2 FYNNEI come from the germline V gene. The ends lost 7 bases at V and 1 base at J; junction bases unmatched: 13. The CDR3 loop reads CASTRKTSGRGGQETQYF. The CDR3 bases are TGTGCCAGCACCCGAAAGACTAGCGGGAGAGGGGGCCAAGAGACCCAGTACTTC.

This clone was seen ten or more times. In DNA form, the CDR3 reads TGTGCCAGTACAGGGGATTCCCTCTATGGCTACACCTTC. Its protein product is CASTGDSLYGYTF. V gene TRBV18 combines with J gene TRBJ1-2; TRBD1 matches 7 bases. The CDR3 covers 13 residues. Germline V CDR1 and CDR2: KGHSH, LQKENI. Losses at the gene ends were 9 bases for V and 4 bases for J; bases not matched to a gene: 8. The complete variable domain, with remaining parts taken from reference TRBV18 and TRBJ1-2, reads NAGVMQNPRHLVRRRGQEARLRCSPMKGHSHVYWYRQLPEEGLKFMVYLQKENIIDESGMPKERFSAEFPKEGPSILRIQQVVRGDSAAYFCASTGDSLYGYTFGSGTRLTVV.

This rearrangement joins TRBV12-3 or TRBV12-4 to TRBJ1-1; D possibly corresponds to TRBD1 (5 bases). The CDR3 contains 13 residues. Trimming left V 3 bases short and J 5 bases short, with 10 bases between. In DNA, the CDR3 is TGTGCCAGCAGTTTTGACAGAGTAACTGAAGCTTTCTTT. Its protein is CASSFDRVTEAFF.

The genes are TRBV19 and TRBJ2-5; D is uncertain. Per germline, CDR1 LNHDA and CDR2 SQIVND (reference sequence). V was shortened by 1 base and J by 2 bases, with 20 bases between the two germline ends. The CDR3 extends over 18 amino acids. CDR3 in DNA: TGTGCCAGTAGTATAGTTCTTGGGCTAAACGTTCTACAAGAGACCCAGTACTTC. It is translated as CASSIVLGLNVLQETQYF.

The rearrangement uses TRBV28 and TRBJ2-7; a possible D gene is TRBD2 (6 bases). The CDR3 totals 14 residues. Trimming stripped 5 bases from V and 6 bases from J, with 17 bases between. Germline CDR1 and CDR2: MDHEN and SYDVKM. The chain's CDR3 is CASSPHGGGAEQYF. The CDR3 DNA follows: TGTGCCAGCAGTCCGCACGGGGGTGGAGCCGAGCAGTACTTC.

The chain couples TRBV3-1 (or the pseudogene TRBV3-2) to TRBJ1-3; D not resolved. Germline V gene data show CDR1 as LGHDT and CDR2 as YNNKEL (reference sequence). The CDR3 spans 14 residues. The V end was cut by 0 bases, the J end by 4 bases, with 7 bases between. The DNA for the CDR3 is TGTGCCAGCAGCCAAGATTTCACAGGAAACACCATATATTTT. Translation: CASSQDFTGNTIYF.

This clone was detected only a few times. The chain combines TRBV7-9 with TRBJ1-2, with D perhaps TRBD1 (5 bases). The CDR3 contains 14 residues. CDR1 is SEHNR, CDR2 FQNEAQ, per germline (reference sequence). The V gene lost 2 bases and the J gene lost 4 bases, with 11 bases spanning the gap. CDR3 in amino acids: CASSLNRRFYGYTF. DNA of the CDR3: TGTGCCAGCAGCTTAAACAGGCGATTCTATGGCTACACCTTC.